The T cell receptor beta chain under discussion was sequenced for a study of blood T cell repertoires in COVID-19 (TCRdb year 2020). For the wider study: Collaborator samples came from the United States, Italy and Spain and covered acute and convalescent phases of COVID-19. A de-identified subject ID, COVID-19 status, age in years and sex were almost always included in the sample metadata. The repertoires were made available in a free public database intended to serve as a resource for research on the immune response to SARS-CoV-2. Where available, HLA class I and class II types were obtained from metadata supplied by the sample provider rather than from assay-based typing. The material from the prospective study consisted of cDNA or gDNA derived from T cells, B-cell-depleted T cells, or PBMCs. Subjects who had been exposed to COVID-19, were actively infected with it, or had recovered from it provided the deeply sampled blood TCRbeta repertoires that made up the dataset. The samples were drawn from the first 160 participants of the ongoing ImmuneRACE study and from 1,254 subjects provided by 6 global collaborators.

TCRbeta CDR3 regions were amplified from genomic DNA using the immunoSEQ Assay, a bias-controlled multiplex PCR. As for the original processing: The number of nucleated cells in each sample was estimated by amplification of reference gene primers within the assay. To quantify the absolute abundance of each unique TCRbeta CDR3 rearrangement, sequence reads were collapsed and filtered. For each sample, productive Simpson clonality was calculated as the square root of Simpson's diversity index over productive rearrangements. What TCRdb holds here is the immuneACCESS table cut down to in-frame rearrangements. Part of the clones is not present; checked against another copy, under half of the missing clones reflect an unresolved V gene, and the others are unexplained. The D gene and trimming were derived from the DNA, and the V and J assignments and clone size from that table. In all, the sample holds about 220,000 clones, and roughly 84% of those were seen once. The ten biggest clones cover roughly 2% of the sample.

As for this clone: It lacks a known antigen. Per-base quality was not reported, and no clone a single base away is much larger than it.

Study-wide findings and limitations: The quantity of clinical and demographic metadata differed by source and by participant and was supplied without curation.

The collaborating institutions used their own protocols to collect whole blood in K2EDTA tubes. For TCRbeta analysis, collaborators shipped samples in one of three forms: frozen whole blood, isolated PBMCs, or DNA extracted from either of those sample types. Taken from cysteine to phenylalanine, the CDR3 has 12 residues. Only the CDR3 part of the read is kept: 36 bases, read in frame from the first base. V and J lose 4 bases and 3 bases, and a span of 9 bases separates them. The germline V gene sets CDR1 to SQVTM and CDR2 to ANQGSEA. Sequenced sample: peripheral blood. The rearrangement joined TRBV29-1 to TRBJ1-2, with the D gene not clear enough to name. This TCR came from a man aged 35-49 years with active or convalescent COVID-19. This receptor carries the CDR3 CSVGSGYYGYTF. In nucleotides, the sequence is TGCAGCGTTGGATCCGGGTACTATGGCTACACCTTC.